Listed below are T cell receptor beta chains from one sample, sequenced in a study of Graves' ophthalmopathy and Graves' hyperthyroidism. MiXCR, run by TCRdb on the multiplex PCR reads, gives a single entry per CDR3 protein. The table has about 1.1 million distinct CDR3 sequences, around a third seen once. Sequenced sample: peripheral blood or thyroid tissue (not recorded which). These receptors were collected from an adult man with Graves' hyperthyroidism. CDR3s include the opening cysteine and the closing phenylalanine or tryptophan. Fields, in order: V gene, D gene, J gene, clone size, CDR3 protein, CDR3 DNA. A D gene is named only where the DNA matches it firmly. Clone size appears in some rows only: once, few, many, or a class for an expanded clone.

>TRBV10-3|TRBD1|TRBJ1-5|many
CAISAGDRDFNQPQHF
TGTGCCATCAGTGCGGGCGACAGGGATTTCAATCAGCCCCAGCATTTT
>TRBV4-2|TRBD2|TRBJ2-7|many
CASSQWGLERGDEQYF
TGTGCCAGCAGCCAATGGGGCCTCGAGCGGGGCGACGAGCAGTACTTC
>TRBV29-1|-|TRBJ2-5|-
CSVEDRTENQYF
TGCAGCGTTGAAGATCGGACGGAGAACCAGTACTTC
>TRBV10-3|-|TRBJ1-1|few
CAISVPGGNTEAFF
TGTGCCATCAGTGTCCCTGGGGGGAACACTGAAGCTTTCTTT
>TRBV7-2|TRBD1|TRBJ1-2|many
CASSPQGQAGGYTF
TGTGCCAGCAGCCCGCAGGGACAGGCGGGGGGCTACACCTTC
>TRBV10-2|-|TRBJ2-3|-
CASSGSSTDTQYF
TGCGCCAGCAGTGGTAGCTCCACAGATACGCAGTATTTT
>TRBV6-1|TRBD2|TRBJ2-5|many
CASTGGLAGGETQYF
TGTGCCAGCACCGGCGGCCTAGCGGGGGGGGAGACCCAGTACTTC
>TRBV10-3|TRBD1|TRBJ1-5|-
CAISTGQGLYQPQHF
TGTGCCATCAGTACGGGACAGGGTTTATACCAGCCCCAGCATTTT
>TRBV6-5|-|TRBJ2-6|once
CASSDDSSSGANVLTF
TGTGCCAGCAGTGACGACAGTTCCTCTGGGGCCAACGTCCTGACTTTC
>TRBV5-1|-|TRBJ2-2|-
CASSEWTSSGELFF
TGCGCCAGCAGTGAGTGGACTTCCAGTGGGGAGCTGTTTTTT
>TRBV19|-|TRBJ2-7|-
CASSRKGLLGESYEQYF
TGTGCCAGTAGTCGAAAAGGACTGCTGGGTGAGTCCTACGAGCAGTACTTC
>TRBV10-3|-|TRBJ2-3|few
CAISESTASTDTQYF
TGTGCCATCAGTGAGTCGACGGCTAGCACAGATACGCAGTATTTT
>TRBV4-2|-|TRBJ1-3|few
CASTKEEGSSGNTIYF
TGTGCCAGCACCAAAGAGGAGGGTTCCTCTGGAAACACCATATATTTT
>TRBV10-3|-|TRBJ2-7|-
CAISESRGGRAAGEQYF
TGTGCCATCAGTGAGTCACGGGGCGGCAGGGCCGCCGGCGAGCAGTACTTC
>TRBV25-1|TRBD1|TRBJ2-6|-
CASTQGAAGANVLTF
TGTGCCAGCACGCAGGGGGCGGCCGGGGCCAACGTCCTGACTTTC
>TRBV4-1|-|TRBJ1-5|-
CASSQDGGGWSSNQPQHF
TGCGCCAGCAGCCAAGATGGCGGGGGGTGGAGCAGCAATCAGCCCCAGCATTTT
>TRBV20-1|-|TRBJ2-7|many
CSARDPDGPYEQYF
TGCAGTGCTAGGGATCCGGACGGACCCTACGAGCAGTACTTC
>TRBV14|-|TRBJ2-5|many
CASSLYKETQYF
TGTGCCAGCAGCCTCTACAAGGAGACCCAGTACTTC
>TRBV29-1|TRBD1|TRBJ1-5|many
CSVGQGARQPQHF
TGCAGCGTTGGACAGGGGGCCCGTCAGCCCCAGCATTTT
>TRBV7-2|TRBD2|TRBJ2-1|few
CASSLTSSGRKSEQFF
TGTGCCAGCAGCTTAACATCCAGCGGGAGGAAAAGTGAGCAGTTCTTC
>TRBV12-3/TRBV12-4|-|TRBJ2-5|-
CASTPGLSGLETQYF
TGTGCCAGCACCCCGGGACTTTCCGGCCTAGAGACCCAGTACTTC
>TRBV7-8|-|TRBJ2-7|many
CASSPWVRDRSSYEQYF
TGTGCCAGCAGCCCCTGGGTCCGGGACCGGAGCTCCTACGAGCAGTACTTC
>TRBV11-2|-|TRBJ2-7|few
CASSLRGSRGASSYEQYF
TGTGCCAGCAGCTTACGAGGCAGCCGGGGGGCAAGCTCCTACGAGCAGTACTTC
>TRBV18|-|TRBJ1-5|-
CASSPNYQGNGQPQHF
TGTGCCAGCTCACCGAACTACCAGGGGAACGGTCAGCCCCAGCATTTT
>TRBV20-1|-|TRBJ2-5|-
CSAGPSVQETQYF
TGCAGTGCGGGACCTAGCGTCCAAGAGACCCAGTACTTC
>TRBV6-2/TRBV6-3|-|TRBJ2-6|-
CASRPDNVLTF
TGTGCCAGCAGACCGGACAACGTCCTGACTTTC
>TRBV13|-|TRBJ2-7|few
CASSLMGGTVNEQYF
TGTGCCAGCAGCTTAATGGGGGGTACGGTGAACGAGCAGTACTTC
>TRBV28|-|TRBJ2-5|-
CASSFNRVQETQYF
TGTGCCAGCAGTTTTAACAGGGTGCAAGAGACCCAGTACTTC
>TRBV9|-|TRBJ2-5|-
CASSAPGGAVETQYF
TGTGCCAGCAGCGCCCCCGGAGGAGCAGTAGAGACCCAGTACTTC
>TRBV25-1|TRBD2|TRBJ2-7|-
CASSPRGTSRGGAYEQYF
TGTGCCAGCTCACCCCGAGGGACTAGCCGGGGGGGAGCCTACGAGCAGTACTTC
>TRBV3-2|-|TRBJ1-4|-
CASSHLTLRTNEKLFF
TGTGCCAGCAGCCACCTCACCCTCAGAACTAATGAAAAACTGTTTTTT
>TRBV29-1|TRBD1|TRBJ2-5|many
CSVLDRERQETQYF
TGCAGCGTCCTAGACAGGGAACGCCAAGAGACCCAGTACTTC
>TRBV10-3|TRBD2|TRBJ2-2|many
CAIGRTSGGAGTGELFF
TGTGCCATCGGCCGGACTAGCGGGGGGGCCGGGACCGGGGAGCTGTTTTTT
>TRBV4-1|-|TRBJ1-4|few
CASSQEGVRATNEKLFF
TGCGCCAGCAGCCAAGAAGGGGTTCGTGCAACTAATGAAAAACTGTTTTTT
>TRBV6-2/TRBV6-3|TRBD1|TRBJ1-1|many
CAIMTGKGTEAFF
TGTGCCATCATGACAGGGAAAGGCACTGAAGCTTTCTTT